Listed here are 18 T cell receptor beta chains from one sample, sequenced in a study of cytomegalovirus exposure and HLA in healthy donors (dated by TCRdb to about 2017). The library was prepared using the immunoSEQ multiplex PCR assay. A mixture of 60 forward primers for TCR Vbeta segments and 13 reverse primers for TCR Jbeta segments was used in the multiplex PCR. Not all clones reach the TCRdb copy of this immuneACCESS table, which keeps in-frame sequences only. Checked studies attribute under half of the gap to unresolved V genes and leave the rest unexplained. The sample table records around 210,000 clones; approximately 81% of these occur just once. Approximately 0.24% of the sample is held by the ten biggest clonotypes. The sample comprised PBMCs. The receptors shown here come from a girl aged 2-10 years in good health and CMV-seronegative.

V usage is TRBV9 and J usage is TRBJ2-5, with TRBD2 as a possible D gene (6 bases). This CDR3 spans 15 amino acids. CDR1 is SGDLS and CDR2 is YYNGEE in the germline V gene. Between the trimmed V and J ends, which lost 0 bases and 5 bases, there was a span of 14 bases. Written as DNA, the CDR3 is TGTGCCAGCAGCGTAGGCGGGGCCCCGGGGGAGACCCAGTACTTC. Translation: CASSVGGAPGETQYF.

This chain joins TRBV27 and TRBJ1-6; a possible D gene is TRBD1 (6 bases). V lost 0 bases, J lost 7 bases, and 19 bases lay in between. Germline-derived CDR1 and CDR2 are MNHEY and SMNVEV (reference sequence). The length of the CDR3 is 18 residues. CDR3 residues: CASSLSTGGSLGNSPLHF. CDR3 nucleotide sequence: TGTGCCAGCAGTTTATCAACGGGGGGCTCCCTTGGGAATTCACCCCTCCACTTT.

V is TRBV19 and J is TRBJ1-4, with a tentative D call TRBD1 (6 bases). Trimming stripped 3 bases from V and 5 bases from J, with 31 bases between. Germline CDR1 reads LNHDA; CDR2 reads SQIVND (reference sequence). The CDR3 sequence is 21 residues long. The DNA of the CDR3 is TGTGCCAGTAGTATGCCCCTGGATAAGTGGTCTGGAAGGGGGTACAATGAAAAACTGTTTTTT. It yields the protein CASSMPLDKWSGRGYNEKLFF.

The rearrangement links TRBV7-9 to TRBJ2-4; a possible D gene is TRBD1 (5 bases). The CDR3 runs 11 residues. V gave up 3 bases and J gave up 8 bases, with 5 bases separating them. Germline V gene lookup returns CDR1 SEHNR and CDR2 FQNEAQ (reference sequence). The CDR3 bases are TGTGCCAGCAGCTTGACAGACATTCAGTACTTC. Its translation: CASSLTDIQYF.

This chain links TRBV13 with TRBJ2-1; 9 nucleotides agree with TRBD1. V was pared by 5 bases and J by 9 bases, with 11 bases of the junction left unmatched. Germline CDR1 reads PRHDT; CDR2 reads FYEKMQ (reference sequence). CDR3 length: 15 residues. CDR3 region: CASSATGGGFGEQFF. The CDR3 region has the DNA TGTGCCAGCAGCGCTACAGGGGGCGGATTTGGTGAGCAGTTCTTC.

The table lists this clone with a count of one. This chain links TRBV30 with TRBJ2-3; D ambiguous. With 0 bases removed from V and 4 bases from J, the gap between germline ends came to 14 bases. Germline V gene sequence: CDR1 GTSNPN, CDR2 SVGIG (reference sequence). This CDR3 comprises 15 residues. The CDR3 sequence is CAWSVRSVASDTQYF. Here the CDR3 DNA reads TGTGCCTGGAGTGTACGGTCGGTAGCATCAGATACGCAGTATTTT. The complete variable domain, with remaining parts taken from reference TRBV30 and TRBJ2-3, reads SQTIHQWPATLVQPVGSPLSLECTVEGTSNPNLYWYRQAAGRGLQLLFYSVGIGQISSEVPQNLSASRPQDRQFILSSKKLLLSDSGFYLCAWSVRSVASDTQYFGPGTRLTVL.

For the CDR3, the DNA is TGTGCCAGCAGCCCCTACCCAGGGGGCCCTTACTTGAACACTGAAGCTTTCTTT. It yields the protein CASSPYPGGPYLNTEAFF. The chain couples TRBV5-6 to TRBJ1-1; 8 nucleotides line up with TRBD1. The V gene's germline CDR1 is SGHDT and CDR2 YYEEEE. The ends lost 4 bases at V and 0 bases at J; junction bases unmatched: 14. The CDR3 is 18 amino acids.

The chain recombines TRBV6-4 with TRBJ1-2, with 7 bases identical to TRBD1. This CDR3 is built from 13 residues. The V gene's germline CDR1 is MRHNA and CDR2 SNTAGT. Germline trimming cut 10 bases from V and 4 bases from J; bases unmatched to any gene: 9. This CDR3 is CATLRQGPYGYTF. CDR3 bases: TGTGCCACCCTACGACAGGGCCCCTATGGCTACACCTTC.

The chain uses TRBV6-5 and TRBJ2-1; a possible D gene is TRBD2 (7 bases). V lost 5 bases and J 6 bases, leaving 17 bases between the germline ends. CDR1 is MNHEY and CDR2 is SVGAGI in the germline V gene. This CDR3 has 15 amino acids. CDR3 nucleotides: TGTGCCAGCAGTCTAACCCGGGGGGCTGGCAATGAGCAGTTCTTC. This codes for CASSLTRGAGNEQFF.

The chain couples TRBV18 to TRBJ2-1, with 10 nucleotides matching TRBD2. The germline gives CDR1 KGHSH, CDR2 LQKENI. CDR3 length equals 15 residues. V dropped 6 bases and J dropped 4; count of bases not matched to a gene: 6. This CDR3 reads CASSRSSGSYNEQFF. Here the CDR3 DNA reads TGTGCCAGCTCCCGGTCTAGCGGGAGTTACAATGAGCAGTTCTTC.

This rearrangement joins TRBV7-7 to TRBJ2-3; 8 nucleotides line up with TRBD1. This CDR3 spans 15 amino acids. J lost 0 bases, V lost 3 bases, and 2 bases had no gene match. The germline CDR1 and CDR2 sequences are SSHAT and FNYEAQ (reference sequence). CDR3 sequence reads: CASSFGTGSTDTQYF. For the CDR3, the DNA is TGTGCCAGCAGCTTCGGGACAGGTAGCACAGATACGCAGTATTTT.

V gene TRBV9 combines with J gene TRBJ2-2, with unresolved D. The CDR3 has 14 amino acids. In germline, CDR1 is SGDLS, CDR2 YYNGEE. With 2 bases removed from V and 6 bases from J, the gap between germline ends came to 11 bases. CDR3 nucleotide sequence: TGTGCCAGCAGCGTTCCGAGAAACGCCGGGGAGCTGTTTTTT. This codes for CASSVPRNAGELFF.

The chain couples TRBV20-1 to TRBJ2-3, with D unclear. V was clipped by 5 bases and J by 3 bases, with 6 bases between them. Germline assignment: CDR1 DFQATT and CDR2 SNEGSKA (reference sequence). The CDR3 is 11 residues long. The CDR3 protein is CSAARTDTQYF. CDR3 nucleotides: TGCAGTGCTGCCCGGACAGATACGCAGTATTTT.

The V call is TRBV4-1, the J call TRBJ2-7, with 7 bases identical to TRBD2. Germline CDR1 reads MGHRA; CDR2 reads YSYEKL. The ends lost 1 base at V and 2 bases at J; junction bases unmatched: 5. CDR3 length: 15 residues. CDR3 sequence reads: CASSQVHGRPYEQYF. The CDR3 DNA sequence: TGCGCCAGCAGCCAAGTTCACGGGAGGCCCTACGAGCAGTACTTC.

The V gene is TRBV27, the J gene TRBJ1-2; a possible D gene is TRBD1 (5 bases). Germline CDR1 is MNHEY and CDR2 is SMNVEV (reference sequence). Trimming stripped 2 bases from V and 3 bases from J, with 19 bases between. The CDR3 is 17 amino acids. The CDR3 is CASSLRGRPISHYGYTF. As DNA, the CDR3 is TGTGCCAGCAGTTTAAGGGGCAGGCCCATATCCCACTATGGCTACACCTTC.

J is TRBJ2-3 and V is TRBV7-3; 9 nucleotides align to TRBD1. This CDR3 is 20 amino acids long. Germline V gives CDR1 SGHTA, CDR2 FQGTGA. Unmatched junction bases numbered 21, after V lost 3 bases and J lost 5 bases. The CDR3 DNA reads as TGTGCCAGCAGCTTCCCCTCCGAACCGGGACAGGGTCTACCCAGAGATACGCAGTATTTT. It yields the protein CASSFPSEPGQGLPRDTQYF.

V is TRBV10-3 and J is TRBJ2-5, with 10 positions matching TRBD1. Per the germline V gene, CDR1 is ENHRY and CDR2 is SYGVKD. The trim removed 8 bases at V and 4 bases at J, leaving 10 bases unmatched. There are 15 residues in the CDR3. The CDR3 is CAIGGTGTGAETQYF. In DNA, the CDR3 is TGTGCCATCGGGGGGACCGGGACAGGGGCAGAGACCCAGTACTTC.

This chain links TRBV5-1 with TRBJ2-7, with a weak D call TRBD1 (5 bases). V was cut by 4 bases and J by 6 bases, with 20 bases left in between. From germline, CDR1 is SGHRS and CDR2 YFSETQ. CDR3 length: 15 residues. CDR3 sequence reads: CASSLFPGHRIEQYF. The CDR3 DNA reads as TGCGCCAGCAGCCTATTCCCGGGCCACAGGATCGAGCAGTACTTC. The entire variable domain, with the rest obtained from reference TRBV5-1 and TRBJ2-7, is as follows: KAGVTQTPRYLIKTRGQQVTLSCSPISGHRSVSWYQQTPGQGLQFLFEYFSETQRNKGNFPGRFSGRQFSNSRSEMNVSTLELGDSALYLCASSLFPGHRIEQYFGPGTRLTVT.